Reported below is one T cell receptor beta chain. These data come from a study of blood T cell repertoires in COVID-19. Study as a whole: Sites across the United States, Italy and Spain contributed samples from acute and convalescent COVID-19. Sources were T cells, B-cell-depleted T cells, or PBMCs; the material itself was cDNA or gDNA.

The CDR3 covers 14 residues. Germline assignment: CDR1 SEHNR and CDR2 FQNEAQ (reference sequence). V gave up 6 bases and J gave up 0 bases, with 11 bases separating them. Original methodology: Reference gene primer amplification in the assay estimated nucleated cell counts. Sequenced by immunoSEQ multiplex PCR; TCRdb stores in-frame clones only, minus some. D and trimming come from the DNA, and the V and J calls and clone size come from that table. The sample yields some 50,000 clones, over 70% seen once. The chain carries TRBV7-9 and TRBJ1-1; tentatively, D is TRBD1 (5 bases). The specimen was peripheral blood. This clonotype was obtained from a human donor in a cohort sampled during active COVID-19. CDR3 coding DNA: TGTGCCAGCAGTATGGGGCAGTTGAACACTGAAGCTTTCTTT. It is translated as CASSMGQLNTEAFF.